These 9 T cell receptor beta chains came from one sample sequenced in a study of T-cell reconstitution after alpha-beta-depleted transplantation in children. Unique molecular identifiers were used in preparing the TCRbeta library. TCRdb re-derived calls from the PCR reads in MiXCR, one entry per CDR3 protein. The sample comprises 500,000 to 750,000 distinct CDR3 sequences, over 25% of which are singletons, and approximately 33% rests with the top ten. The sequencing used PBMCs, collected before TCRalphabeta/CD19-depleted stem cell transplant. The receptors originated from a boy younger than two with Wiskott-Aldrich syndrome, due to receive a stem cell transplant.

The rearrangement uses TRBV30 and TRBJ1-5, with 10 bases identical to TRBD1. The CDR3 totals 15 residues. The J segment lost 3 bases and the V segment lost 1 base, leaving 3 bases of the junction unmatched. Germline lookup yields CDR1 GTSNPN and CDR2 SVGIG (reference sequence). DNA for the CDR3: TGTGCCTGGAGTGGACAGGGGGCACTCAATCAGCCCCAGCATTTT. Amino acids: CAWSGQGALNQPQHF.

The chain recombines TRBV12-3 or TRBV12-4 with TRBJ1-1, with 9 bases identical to TRBD1. This CDR3 region has 13 residues. J was trimmed by 8 bases and V by 3 bases; bases with no gene match: 4. DNA for the CDR3: TGTGCCAGCAGTTTCGGACAGGGGAAAGAAGCTTTCTTT. Protein sequence: CASSFGQGKEAFF.

This clonotype was seen just once. The chain has TRBV9 and TRBJ2-3, with no clear D. CDR3 size: 13 residues. The germline CDR1 and CDR2 sequences are SGDLS and YYNGEE. Trimming cost V 3 bases and J 2 bases, with 7 bases left between them. The CDR3 sequence: CASSARITDTQYF. DNA of the CDR3: TGTGCCAGCAGCGCCAGGATCACAGATACGCAGTATTTT.

The chain couples TRBV13 to TRBJ2-2; the D gene is possibly TRBD1 (6 bases). Germline V gives CDR1 PRHDT, CDR2 FYEKMQ (reference sequence). There are 18 residues in the CDR3. V was shortened by 2 bases and J by 4 bases, with 20 bases between the two germline ends. CDR3 amino acids: CASSLLGRGTGLTGELFF. In DNA, the CDR3 is TGTGCCAGCAGCTTATTAGGAAGAGGAACAGGGCTCACCGGGGAGCTGTTTTTT.

The chain links TRBV24-1 to TRBJ2-5; TRBD2 agrees at 11 bases. Trimming took 3 bases from V and 3 from J; bases not matched to a gene: 8. The CDR3 consists of 17 residues. Germline CDR1 is KGHDR and CDR2 is SFDVKD. The CDR3 region has the DNA TGTGCCACCAGTGATCTGCCCGGGACTAGCGGAAAAGAGACCCAGTACTTC. Translated, it gives CATSDLPGTSGKETQYF.

This clonotype was seen a few times. The V gene is TRBV20-1, the J gene TRBJ2-3; TRBD1 matches 7 bases. V gave up 4 bases and J gave up 7 bases; unmatched junction bases: 2. The germline CDR1 and CDR2 sequences are DFQATT and SNEGSKA (reference sequence). The CDR3 loop spans 11 amino acids. The CDR3 spells CSAKGANTQYF. CDR3 DNA sequence: TGCAGTGCTAAGGGGGCCAATACGCAGTATTTT.

The table lists this clonotype with a few counts. The rearrangement uses TRBV29-1 and TRBJ1-1; D remains unclear. CDR1 is SQVTM and CDR2 is ANQGSEA in the germline V gene. V lost 7 bases and J 8 bases, leaving 23 bases between the germline ends. The CDR3 has 14 amino acids. The CDR3 region is CSGRGVRTGAEAFF. In DNA form, the CDR3 reads TGCAGCGGCCGGGGAGTTCGGACGGGAGCCGAAGCTTTCTTT.

This clonotype came up a few times. This chain connects TRBV6-5 to TRBJ2-5; D is perhaps TRBD2 (6 bases). The germline V gene encodes CDR1 MNHEY and CDR2 SVGAGI. The CDR3 runs to 15 residues. V was cut by 4 bases and J by 3 bases, with 15 bases left in between. The DNA for the CDR3 is TGTGCCAGCAGTTCTTGGGGACTTCCCGAAGAGACCCAGTACTTC. This translates into CASSSWGLPEETQYF.

This chain links TRBV14 with TRBJ2-1; D remains unclear. CDR1 and CDR2 (germline): SGHDN, FVKESK. Trimming took off 1 base at V and 0 bases at J, with 13 bases between the two ends. This CDR3 has 17 amino acids. CDR3 loop: CASSQGWPKSSYNEQFF. The CDR3 region has the DNA TGTGCCAGCAGCCAAGGCTGGCCCAAGAGCTCCTACAATGAGCAGTTCTTC. Complete variable domain (other parts from reference TRBV14 and TRBJ2-1): EAGVTQFPSHSVIEKGQTVTLRCDPISGHDNLYWYRRVMGKEIKFLLHFVKESKQDESGMPNNRFLAERTGGTYSTLKVQPAELEDSGVYFCASSQGWPKSSYNEQFFGPGTRLTVL.